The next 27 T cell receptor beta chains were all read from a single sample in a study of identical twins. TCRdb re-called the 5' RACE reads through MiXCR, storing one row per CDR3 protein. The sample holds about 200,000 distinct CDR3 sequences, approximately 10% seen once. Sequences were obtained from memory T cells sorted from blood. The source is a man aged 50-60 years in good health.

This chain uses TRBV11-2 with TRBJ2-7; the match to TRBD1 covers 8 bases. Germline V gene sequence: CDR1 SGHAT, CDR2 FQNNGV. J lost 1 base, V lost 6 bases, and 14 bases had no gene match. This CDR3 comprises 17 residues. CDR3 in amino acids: CASSFSLGQAKSYEQYF. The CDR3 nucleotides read TGTGCCAGCAGTTTTTCTCTGGGACAGGCCAAGTCCTACGAGCAGTACTTC.

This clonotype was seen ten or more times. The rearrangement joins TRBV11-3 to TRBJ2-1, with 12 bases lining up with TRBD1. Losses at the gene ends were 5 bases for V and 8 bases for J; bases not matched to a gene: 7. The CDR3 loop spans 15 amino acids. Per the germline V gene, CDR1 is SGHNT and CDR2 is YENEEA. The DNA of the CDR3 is TGTGCCAGCAGCACCCGGGACAGGGGGCCCGATGAGCAGTTCTTC. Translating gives CASSTRDRGPDEQFF.

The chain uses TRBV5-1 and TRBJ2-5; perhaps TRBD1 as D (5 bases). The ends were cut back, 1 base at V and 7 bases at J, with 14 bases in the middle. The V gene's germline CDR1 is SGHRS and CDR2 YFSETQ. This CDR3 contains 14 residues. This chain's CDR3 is CASSLPGSEGTQYF. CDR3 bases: TGCGCCAGCAGCTTGCCAGGGTCTGAAGGGACCCAGTACTTC.

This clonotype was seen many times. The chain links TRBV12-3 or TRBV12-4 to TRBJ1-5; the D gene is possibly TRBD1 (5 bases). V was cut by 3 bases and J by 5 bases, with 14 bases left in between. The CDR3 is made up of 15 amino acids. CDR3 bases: TGTGCCAGCAGTTTTACGTGGGGGAAGGATCAGCCCCAGCATTTT. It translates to CASSFTWGKDQPQHF.

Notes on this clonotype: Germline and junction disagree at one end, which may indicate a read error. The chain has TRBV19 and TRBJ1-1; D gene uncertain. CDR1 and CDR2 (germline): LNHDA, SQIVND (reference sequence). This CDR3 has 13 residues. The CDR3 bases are TGTGCCAGTAGTATCAACTGGAACGCTGAAGCTTTCTTT. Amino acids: CASSINWNAEAFF.

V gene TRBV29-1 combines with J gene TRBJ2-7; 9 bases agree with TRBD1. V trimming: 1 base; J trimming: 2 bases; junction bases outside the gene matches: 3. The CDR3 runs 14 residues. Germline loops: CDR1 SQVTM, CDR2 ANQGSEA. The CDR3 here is CSVEGGTGTYEQYF. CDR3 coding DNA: TGCAGCGTTGAAGGTGGGACAGGGACCTACGAGCAGTACTTC.

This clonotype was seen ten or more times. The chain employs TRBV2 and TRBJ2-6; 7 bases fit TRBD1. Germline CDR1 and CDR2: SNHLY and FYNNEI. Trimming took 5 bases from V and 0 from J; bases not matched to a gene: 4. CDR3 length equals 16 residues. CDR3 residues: CASSRDRASGANVLTF. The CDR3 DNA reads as TGTGCCAGCAGTAGGGACAGAGCCTCTGGGGCCAACGTCCTGACTTTC. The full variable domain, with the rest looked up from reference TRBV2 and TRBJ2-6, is EPEVTQTPSHQVTQMGQEVILRCVPISNHLYFYWYRQILGQKVEFLVSFYNNEISEKSEIFDDQFSVERPDGSNFTLKIRSTKLEDSAMYFCASSRDRASGANVLTFGAGSRLTVL.

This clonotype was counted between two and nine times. CDR3 protein: CASSEGQGGSYEQYF. For the CDR3, the DNA is TGTGCCAGCAGTGAGGGACAGGGGGGCTCCTACGAGCAGTACTTC. The chain combines TRBV28 with TRBJ2-7; 11 bases map to TRBD1. The CDR3 totals 15 residues. In germline, CDR1 is MDHEN, CDR2 SYDVKM. Losses at the gene ends were 5 bases for V and 0 bases for J; bases not matched to a gene: 3.

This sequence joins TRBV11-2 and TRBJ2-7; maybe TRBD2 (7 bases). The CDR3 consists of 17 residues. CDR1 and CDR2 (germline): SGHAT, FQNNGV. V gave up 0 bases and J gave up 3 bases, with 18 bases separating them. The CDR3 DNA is TGTGCCAGCAGCTTAGAGGTTTGGGGGGGCAGAAGCTACGAGCAGTACTTC. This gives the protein CASSLEVWGGRSYEQYF.

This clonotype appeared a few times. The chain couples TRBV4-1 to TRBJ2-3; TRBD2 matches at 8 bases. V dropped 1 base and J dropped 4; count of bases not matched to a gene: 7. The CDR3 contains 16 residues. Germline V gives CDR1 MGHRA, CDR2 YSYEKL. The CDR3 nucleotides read TGCGCCAGCAGCCAAGCGTCGAGCGGGGGCGCAGATACGCAGTATTTT. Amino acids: CASSQASSGGADTQYF.

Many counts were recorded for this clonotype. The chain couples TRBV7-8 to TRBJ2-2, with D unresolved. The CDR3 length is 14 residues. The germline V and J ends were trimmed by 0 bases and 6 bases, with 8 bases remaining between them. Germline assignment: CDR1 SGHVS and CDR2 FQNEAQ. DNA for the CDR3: TGTGCCAGCAGCTTAGCGTTCCTGTCCGGGGAGCTGTTTTTT. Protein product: CASSLAFLSGELFF.

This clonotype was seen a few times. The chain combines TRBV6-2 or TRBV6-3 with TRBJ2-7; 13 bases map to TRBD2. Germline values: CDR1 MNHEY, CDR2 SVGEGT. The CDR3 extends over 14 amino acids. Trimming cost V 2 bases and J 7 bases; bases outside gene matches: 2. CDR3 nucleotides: TGTGCCAGCAGTTACGCGACTAGCGGGAGGGAGCAGTACTTC. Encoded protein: CASSYATSGREQYF.

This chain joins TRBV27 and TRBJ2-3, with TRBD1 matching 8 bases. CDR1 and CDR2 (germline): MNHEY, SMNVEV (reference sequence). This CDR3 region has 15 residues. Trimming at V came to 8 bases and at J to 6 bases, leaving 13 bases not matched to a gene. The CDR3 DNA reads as TGTGCCAGCGGGGAAGGACAGGGAATACGGGATACGCAGTATTTT. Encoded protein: CASGEGQGIRDTQYF.

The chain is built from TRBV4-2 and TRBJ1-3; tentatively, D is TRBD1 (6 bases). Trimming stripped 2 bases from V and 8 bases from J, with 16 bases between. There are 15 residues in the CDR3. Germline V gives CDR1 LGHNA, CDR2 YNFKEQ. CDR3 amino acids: CASSQPPGGADTIYF. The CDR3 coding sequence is TGTGCCAGCAGCCAACCCCCGGGGGGGGCTGACACCATATATTTT.

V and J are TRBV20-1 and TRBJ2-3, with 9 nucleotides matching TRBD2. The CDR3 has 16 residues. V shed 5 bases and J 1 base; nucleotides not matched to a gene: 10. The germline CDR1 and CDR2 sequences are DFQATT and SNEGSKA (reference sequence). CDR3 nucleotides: TGCAGTGCTCCGAAAAAAGCGGGAGGACGCACAGATACGCAGTATTTT. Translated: CSAPKKAGGRTDTQYF.

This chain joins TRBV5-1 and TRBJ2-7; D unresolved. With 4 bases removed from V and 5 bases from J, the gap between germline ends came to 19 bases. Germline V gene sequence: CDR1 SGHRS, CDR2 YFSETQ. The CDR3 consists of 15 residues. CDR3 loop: CASSAAGPAVDEQYF. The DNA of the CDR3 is TGCGCCAGCAGCGCCGCCGGGCCCGCGGTGGACGAGCAGTACTTC.

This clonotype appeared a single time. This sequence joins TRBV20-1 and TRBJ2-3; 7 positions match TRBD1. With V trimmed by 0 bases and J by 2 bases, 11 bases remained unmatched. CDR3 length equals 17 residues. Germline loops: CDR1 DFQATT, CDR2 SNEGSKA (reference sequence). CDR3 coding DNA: TGCAGTGCTAGAGATCGGTCCGGGACAGCTAACACAGATACGCAGTATTTT. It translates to CSARDRSGTANTDTQYF.

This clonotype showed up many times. DNA of the CDR3: TGTGCCAGCAGCAAACAGGGTACGTCCTACGAGCAGTACTTC. Translating gives CASSKQGTSYEQYF. The gene calls are TRBV7-2 and TRBJ2-7, with D possibly being TRBD1 (6 bases). The CDR3 spans 14 residues. Trimming left V 5 bases short and J 1 base short, with 12 bases between. Looked up from germline, CDR1 is SGHTA and CDR2 is FQGNSA.

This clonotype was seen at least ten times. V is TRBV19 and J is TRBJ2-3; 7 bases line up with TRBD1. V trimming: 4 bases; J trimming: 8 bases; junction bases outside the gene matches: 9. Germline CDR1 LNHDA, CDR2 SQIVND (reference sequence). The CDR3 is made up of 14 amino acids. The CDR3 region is CASSSQGQLVTQYF. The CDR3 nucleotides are TGTGCCAGTAGTAGCCAGGGACAGTTGGTTACGCAGTATTTT.

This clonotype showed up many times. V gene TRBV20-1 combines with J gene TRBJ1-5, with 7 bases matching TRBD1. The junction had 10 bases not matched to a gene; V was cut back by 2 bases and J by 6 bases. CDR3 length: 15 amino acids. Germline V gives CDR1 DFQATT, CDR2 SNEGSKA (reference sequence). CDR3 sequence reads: CSARKSTGTGQPQHF. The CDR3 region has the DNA TGCAGTGCTAGAAAATCGACAGGGACGGGTCAGCCCCAGCATTTT.

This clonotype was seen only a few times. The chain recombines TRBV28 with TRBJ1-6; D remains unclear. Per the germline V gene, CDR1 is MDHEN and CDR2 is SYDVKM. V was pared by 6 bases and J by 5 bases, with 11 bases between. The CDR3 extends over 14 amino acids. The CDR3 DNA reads TGTGCCAGCAGCCGGCCGATAGATAATTCACCCCTCCACTTT. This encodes CASSRPIDNSPLHF. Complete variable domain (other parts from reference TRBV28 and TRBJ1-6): DVKVTQSSRYLVKRTGEKVFLECVQDMDHENMFWYRQDPGLGLRLIYFSYDVKMKEKGDIPEGYSVSREKKERFSLILESASTNQTSMYLCASSRPIDNSPLHFGNGTRLTVT.

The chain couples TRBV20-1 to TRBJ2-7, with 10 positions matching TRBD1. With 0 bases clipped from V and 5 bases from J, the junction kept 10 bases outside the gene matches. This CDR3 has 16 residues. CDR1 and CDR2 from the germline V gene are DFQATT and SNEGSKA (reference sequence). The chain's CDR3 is CSARDFRRQGADEQYF. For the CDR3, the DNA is TGCAGTGCTAGAGATTTTCGTAGACAGGGGGCTGACGAGCAGTACTTC.

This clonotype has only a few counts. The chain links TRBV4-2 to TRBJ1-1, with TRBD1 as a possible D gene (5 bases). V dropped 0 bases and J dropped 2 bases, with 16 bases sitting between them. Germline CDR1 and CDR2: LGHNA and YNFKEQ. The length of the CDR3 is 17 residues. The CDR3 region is CASSQDMRVRGNTEAFF. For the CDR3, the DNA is TGTGCCAGCAGCCAAGATATGAGGGTAAGGGGCAACACTGAAGCTTTCTTT.

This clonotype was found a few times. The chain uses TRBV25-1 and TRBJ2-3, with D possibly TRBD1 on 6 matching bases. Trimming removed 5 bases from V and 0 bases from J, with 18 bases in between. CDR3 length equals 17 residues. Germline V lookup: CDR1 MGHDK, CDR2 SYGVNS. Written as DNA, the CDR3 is TGTGCCAGCAGTCCCCTGACAGGACGACTGAGCACAGATACGCAGTATTTT. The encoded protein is CASSPLTGRLSTDTQYF.

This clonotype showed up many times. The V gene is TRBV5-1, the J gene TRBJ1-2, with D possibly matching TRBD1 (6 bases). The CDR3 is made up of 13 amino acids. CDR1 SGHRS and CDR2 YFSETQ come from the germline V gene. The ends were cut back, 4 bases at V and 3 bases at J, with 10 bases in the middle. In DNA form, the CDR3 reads TGCGCCAGCAGCGTCGGGGGCGACTATGGCTACACCTTC. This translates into CASSVGGDYGYTF.

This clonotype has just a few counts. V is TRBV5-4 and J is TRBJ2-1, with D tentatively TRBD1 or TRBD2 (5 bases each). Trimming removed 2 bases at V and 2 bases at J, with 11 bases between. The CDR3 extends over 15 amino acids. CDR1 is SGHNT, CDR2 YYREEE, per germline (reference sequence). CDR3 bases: TGTGCCAGCAGCTTATATCAGGGAGCCTACAATGAGCAGTTCTTC. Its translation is CASSLYQGAYNEQFF.

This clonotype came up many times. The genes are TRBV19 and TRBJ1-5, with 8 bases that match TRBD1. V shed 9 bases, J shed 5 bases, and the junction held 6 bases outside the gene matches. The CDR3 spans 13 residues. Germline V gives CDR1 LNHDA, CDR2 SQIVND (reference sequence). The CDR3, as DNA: TGTGCCAGCTTCCAGGGGGCTGATCAGCCCCAGCATTTT. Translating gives CASFQGADQPQHF.